Included here is one TCR beta chain sequence, with context. This clone was counted many times. Its target antigen remains unknown. No much larger clone exists at a distance of one base, and base qualities are not known. There are 19 amino acids in the CDR3, from cysteine to phenylalanine inclusive. Only the CDR3 part of the read is kept: 57 bases, read in frame from the first base. Compared with germline, V lacks 4 bases and J lacks 6 bases; bases without a gene match: 15. The germline V gene supplies CDR1 SGDLS and CDR2 YYNGEE. Peripheral blood samples were provided by related bone marrow donors on the day of marrow donation. Peripheral blood and bone marrow mononuclear cells were isolated by Ficoll-Hypaque density centrifugation and cryopreserved. The data stem from a study of T cells after posttransplantation cyclophosphamide (dated by TCRdb to the mid-2010s). About the investigation overall: Using TRB sequencing, the study followed how the T cell repertoire rebuilt after myeloablative bone marrow transplantation with posttransplantation cyclophosphamide given as GVHD prophylaxis. Samples from under 40 PTCy-treated patients and roughly 17 related bone marrow donors of those patients were subjected to antigen receptor sequencing. Blood from all 35 or so PTCy patients who had 1-year posttransplant specimens underwent TRB sequencing. TRB sequencing was also done on up to about 3 additional blood samples from 2 to 5.2 years after transplant in 3 patients, and on pretransplant blood from 4 patients. Because TRA and TRB clonality correlated tightly in several samples, later TCR analyses were limited to TRB. Public TRB sequences were checked against a database of over 3,500 sequences associated with responses to pathogens, tumor antigens, self-antigens and alloantigens. Overall study results and their limits: The TRB repertoires of T cells infiltrating skin or the GI tract showed only limited overlap with the TRB repertoires found in blood. Across roughly 48 patients, TRB clonality was highly associated with recipient CMV seropositivity and CMV reactivation, and diversity in PTCy patients was similar to diversity in CNI/methotrexate controls. At 1-2 months, donor-recipient similarity was low but rose over the first year, and the later blood repertoires were often dominated by donor CD8+ memory clones.

TRB sequencing used genomic DNA with the immunoSEQ assay at survey resolution or the hsTCRB kit. Regarding the original processing steps: The immunoSEQ software handled initial read processing, and the LymphoSeq R package was used for repertoire analyses. Clonality was computed as 1 minus normalized Shannon entropy; Gini coefficient was also calculated for each TRB dataset. Phenotypes of unsorted samples were inferred by mapping TRB sequences from sorted subsets of the recipient or donor onto the same recipient's unsorted samples. Entries here come from immuneACCESS through TCRdb and include only in-frame sequences with V and J called. Some clones fail to appear in such tables; in the studies checked, an unresolved V gene covers under half of the shortfall, and the cause of the remainder is unknown. That table supplies the V and J calls and clone size; D and trimming were determined from the DNA. This sample has over 20,000 clones in the table, none counted a single time. The leading ten clones occupy around 1.4% of the sample.

The sequence is built from TRBV9 and TRBJ2-2, and TRBD2 aligns with 13 junction nucleotides. This TCR was recovered from a man in his fifties or sixties in good health, CMV-negative, and a related stem cell transplant donor. The sequenced material came from PBMCs. The DNA is as follows: TGTGCCAGCAGCTTCGGACTAGCGGGAGCGGAGAGGGGTGCCGGGGAGCTGTTTTTT. It specifies CASSFGLAGAERGAGELFF.